This TCR beta chain was identified during a study of T cells in Graves' hyperthyroidism and ophthalmopathy. There were TCR beta CDR3 regions amplified from RNA transcripts. TCR CDR3 regions were first amplified by RT-PCR with HTBI primers. TCRdb called the multiplex PCR reads again in MiXCR, with one record for every CDR3 protein. The sample lists roughly 560,000 distinct CDR3 sequences; around 15% were seen once. This clonotype occurred many times. The V gene's germline CDR1 is SEHNR and CDR2 FQNEAQ (reference sequence). There are 14 residues in the CDR3. V was cut by 5 bases and J by 6 bases, with 17 bases left in between.

Sequencing was performed on blood. This rearrangement joins TRBV7-9 to TRBJ2-7; weak D call: TRBD2 (5 bases). The sequence was obtained from a woman between 40 and 55 years old with Graves' ophthalmopathy. The CDR3 is CASSPLIGSAEQYF. The CDR3 region has the DNA TGTGCCAGCAGCCCTCTTATAGGTAGCGCCGAGCAGTACTTC.